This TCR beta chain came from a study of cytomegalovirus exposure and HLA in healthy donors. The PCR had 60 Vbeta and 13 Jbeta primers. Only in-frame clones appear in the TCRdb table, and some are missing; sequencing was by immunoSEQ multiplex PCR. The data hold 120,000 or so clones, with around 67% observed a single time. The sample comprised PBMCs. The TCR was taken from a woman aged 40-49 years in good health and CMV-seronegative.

CDR3: CAWTPDPSGSREQYF. Here the CDR3 DNA reads TGTGCCTGGACCCCGGATCCTAGCGGGAGTCGCGAGCAGTACTTC. V and J are TRBV30 and TRBJ2-7, with 10 bases identical to TRBD2. The CDR3 has 15 residues. Trimming cost V 4 bases and J 6 bases; bases outside gene matches: 12. Per germline, CDR1 GTSNPN and CDR2 SVGIG (reference sequence).